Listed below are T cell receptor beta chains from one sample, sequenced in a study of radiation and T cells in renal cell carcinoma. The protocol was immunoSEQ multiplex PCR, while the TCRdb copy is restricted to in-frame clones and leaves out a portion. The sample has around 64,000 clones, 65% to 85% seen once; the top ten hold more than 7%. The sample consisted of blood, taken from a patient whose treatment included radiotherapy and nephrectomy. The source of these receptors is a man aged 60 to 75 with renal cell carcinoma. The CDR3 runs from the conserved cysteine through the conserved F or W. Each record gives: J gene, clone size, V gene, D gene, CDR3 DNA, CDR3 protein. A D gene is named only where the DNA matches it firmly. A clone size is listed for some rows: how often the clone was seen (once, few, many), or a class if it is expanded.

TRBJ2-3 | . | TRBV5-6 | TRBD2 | TGTGCCAGCACCCTGCGCGGGGGGTTCACAGATACGCAGTATTTT | CASTLRGGFTDTQYF
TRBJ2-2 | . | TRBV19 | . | TGTGCCAGTGTTCGTGGGGGGAGCGCCGGGGAGCTGTTTTTT | CASVRGGSAGELFF
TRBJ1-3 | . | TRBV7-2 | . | TGTGCCAGCAGCCCCCGGGACCCCAGAAACACCATATATTTT | CASSPRDPRNTIYF
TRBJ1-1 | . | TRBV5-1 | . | TGCGCCAGCAGGAGTTCTGGGAACATGAACACTGAAGCTTTCTTT | CASRSSGNMNTEAFF
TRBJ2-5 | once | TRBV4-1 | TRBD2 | TGCGCCAGCAGCCAAGAGAGGAAACTAGCGGCTGGAGGGGAGACCCAGTACTTC | CASSQERKLAAGGETQYF
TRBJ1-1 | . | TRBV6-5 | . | TGTGCCAGCAGCCTGACAGGTAGAACTGAAGCTTTCTTT | CASSLTGRTEAFF
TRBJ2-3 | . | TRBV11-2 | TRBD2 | TGTGCCAGCAGCCTGGGACTAGCGGGGGGGACTCATCTCCCAGATACGCAGTATTTT | CASSLGLAGGTHLPDTQYF
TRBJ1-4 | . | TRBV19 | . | TGTGCCAGTAGTGAAACAGGACCAACTAATGAAAAACTGTTTTTT | CASSETGPTNEKLFF
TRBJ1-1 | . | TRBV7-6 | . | TGTGCCAGCAGCTCTGGACTTACCATGAACACTGAAGCTTTCTTT | CASSSGLTMNTEAFF
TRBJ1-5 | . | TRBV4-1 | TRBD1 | TGCGCCAGCAGCCAAGTGGTCAGGGGGAAACGGAATCAGCCCCAGCATTTT | CASSQVVRGKRNQPQHF
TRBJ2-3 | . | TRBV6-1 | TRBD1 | TGTGCCAGCAGTGAAGCAAGACAGGGGTCCACAGATACGCAGTATTTT | CASSEARQGSTDTQYF
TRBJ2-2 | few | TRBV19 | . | TGTGCCAGTACCATTTATTTACGTGTGGGGATACCTAGCACCGGGGAGCTGTTTTTT | CASTIYLRVGIPSTGELFF
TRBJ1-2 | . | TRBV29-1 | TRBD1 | TGCAGCGTTAGGGACAGGGGAGCCTATGGCTACACCTTC | CSVRDRGAYGYTF
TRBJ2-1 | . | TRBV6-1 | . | TGTGCCAGCACCCCTAGCCCGAGCTCCTACAATGAGCAGTTCTTC | CASTPSPSSYNEQFF
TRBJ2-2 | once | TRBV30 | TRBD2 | TGTGCCTGGAGGCTGGGAGGGGCCACCGGGGAGCTGTTTTTT | CAWRLGGATGELFF
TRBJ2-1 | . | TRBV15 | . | TGTGCCACCGCTCCGGGCTCCAATGAGCAGTTCTTC | CATAPGSNEQFF
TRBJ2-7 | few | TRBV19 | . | TGTGCCAGTACCCCTGGGGGGAGCTCCTACGAGCAGTACTTC | CASTPGGSSYEQYF
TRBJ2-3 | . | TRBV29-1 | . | TGCAGCGCGGAAAGTGGGGGGAGCACAGATACGCAGTATTTT | CSAESGGSTDTQYF
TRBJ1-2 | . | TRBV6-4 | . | TGTGCCAGCAGTGAAGAACTCGGGCTTGGCTACACCTTC | CASSEELGLGYTF
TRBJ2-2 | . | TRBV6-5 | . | TGTGCCAGTAAAGGAAGCAGGAACACCGGGGAGCTGTTTTTT | CASKGSRNTGELFF
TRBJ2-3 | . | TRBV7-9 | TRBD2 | TGTGCCAGCAGCTTATCGCTAGCGGGAGGTCTCGCAGATACGCAGTATTTT | CASSLSLAGGLADTQYF
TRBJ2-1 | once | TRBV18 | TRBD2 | TGTGCCAGCTCACCACCCTATGCGGGAGACGCCTACAATGAGCAGTTCTTC | CASSPPYAGDAYNEQFF
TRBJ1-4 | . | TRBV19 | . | TGTGCCAGTAGTATAAGTAGCTTGCGACAGGACCTTGCAACTAATGAAAAACTGTTTTTT | CASSISSLRQDLATNEKLFF
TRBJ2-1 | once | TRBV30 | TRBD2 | TGTGCCTGGAGTCGGGTAGCGGGAACGAATGAGCAGTTCTTC | CAWSRVAGTNEQFF
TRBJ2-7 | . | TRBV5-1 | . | TGCGCCAGCAGCTTGACCCCTTACGAGCAGTACTTC | CASSLTPYEQYF
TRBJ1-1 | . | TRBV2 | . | TGTGCCAGCCAGACACTCATGAACACTGAAGCTTTCTTT | CASQTLMNTEAFF
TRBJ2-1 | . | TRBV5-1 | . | TGCGCCAGCAGCCAGGAGGGGACAGATGGGCAGTTCTTC | CASSQEGTDGQFF
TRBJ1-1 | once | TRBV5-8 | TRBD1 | TGTGCCAGCAGCTCCCGGGACAGGGCTAACACTGAAGCTTTCTTT | CASSSRDRANTEAFF
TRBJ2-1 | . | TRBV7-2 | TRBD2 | TGTGCCAGCAACGAACGGGGGGTTGCAGACAATGAGCAGTTCTTC | CASNERGVADNEQFF
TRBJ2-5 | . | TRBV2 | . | TGTGCCAGCAGTGGGGTAGTCTCAGAGACCCAGTACTTC | CASSGVVSETQYF
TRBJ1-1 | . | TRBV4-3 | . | TGCGCCAGCAGCCAAGTTTTAAACACTGAAGCTTTCTTT | CASSQVLNTEAFF
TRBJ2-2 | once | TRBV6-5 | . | TGTGCCAGCGGGGGCTGGAACACCGGGGAGCTGTTTTTT | CASGGWNTGELFF
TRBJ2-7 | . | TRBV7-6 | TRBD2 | TGTGCCAGCAGCATGACTAGCGGGCCCCTAAGCGAGCAGTACTTC | CASSMTSGPLSEQYF
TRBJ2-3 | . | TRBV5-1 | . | TGCGCCAGCAGCCCGGAAGGAGGGAGCGCAGATACGCAGTATTTT | CASSPEGGSADTQYF
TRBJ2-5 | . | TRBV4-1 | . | TGCGCCAGCAGCCAAGGGACTATTCGAGAGACCCAGTACTTC | CASSQGTIRETQYF
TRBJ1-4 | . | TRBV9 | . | TGTGCCAGCAGCGTAGACCTCCCCTGGGACGAAAAACTGTTTTTT | CASSVDLPWDEKLFF
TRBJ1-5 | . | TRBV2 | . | TGTGCCAGCACTATCAGTTTGGATCAGCCCCAGCATTTT | CASTISLDQPQHF
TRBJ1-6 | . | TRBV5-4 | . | TGTGCCAGCAGCTTGGGGGATCTTAATTCACCCCTCCACTTT | CASSLGDLNSPLHF
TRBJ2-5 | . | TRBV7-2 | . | TGTGCCAGCAGCGGAATGGGGACGGCACAGGAGACCCAGTACTTC | CASSGMGTAQETQYF
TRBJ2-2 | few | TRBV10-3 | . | TGTGCCATCAGTGAGGTGGTCGGGGAGCTGTTTTTT | CAISEVVGELFF
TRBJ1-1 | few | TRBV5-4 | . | TGTGCCAGCAGCTGGGGGGCAGAAATGAACACTGAAGCTTTCTTT | CASSWGAEMNTEAFF
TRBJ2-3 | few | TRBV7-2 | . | TGTGCCAGCAGCCCCCGGGAATATACAGATACGCAGTATTTT | CASSPREYTDTQYF
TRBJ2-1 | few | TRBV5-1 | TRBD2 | TGCGCCAGCAGCTTGGTGGGACTAGTATTCACTGAGCAGTTCTTC | CASSLVGLVFTEQFF
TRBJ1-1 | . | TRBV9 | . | TGTGCCAGCAGCGTAGCGGTAAAGAACACTGAAGCTTTCTTT | CASSVAVKNTEAFF
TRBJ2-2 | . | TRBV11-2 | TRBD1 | TGTGCCAGCAGCTTAGAACACAGGGGGACCGGGGAGCTGTTTTTT | CASSLEHRGTGELFF
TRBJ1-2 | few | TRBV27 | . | TGTGCCAGCAGTCCTCAGGGTTTTACTAACTATGGCTACACCTTC | CASSPQGFTNYGYTF
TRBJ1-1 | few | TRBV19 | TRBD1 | TGTGCCAGTAGTAAACCCGGGACAGGGGGCACTGAAGCTTTCTTT | CASSKPGTGGTEAFF
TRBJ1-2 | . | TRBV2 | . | TGTGCCAGCAGACTCCGGGACACCGCTAACTATGGCTACACCTTC | CASRLRDTANYGYTF
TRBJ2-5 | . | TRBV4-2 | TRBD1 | TGTGCCAGCAGCCAGAGACAGGGGCAAGAGACCCAGTACTTC | CASSQRQGQETQYF
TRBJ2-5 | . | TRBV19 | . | TGTGCCAGTAGTATCCGAGCGACTGACCAAGAGACCCAGTACTTC | CASSIRATDQETQYF